One sample yielded the 32 T cell receptor beta chains listed below, sequenced in a study of CD8 T cells in ankylosing spondylitis. The antigens these receptors bind are not known. TCRdb independently ran MiXCR on the 5' RACE reads; one entry per CDR3 protein. The sample has approximately 550,000 distinct CDR3 sequences, more than 9.5% seen once; the top ten hold over 6.5%. Study-level results: Within ankylosing spondylitis blood, a TCR beta motif made up of roughly eight highly homologous variants appeared to be characteristic.

Input material: blood, either unsorted or a sorted T cell fraction (not recorded which). These receptors came from a male donor with ankylosing spondylitis.

This chain joins TRBV25-1 and TRBJ2-7, with 10 bases identical to TRBD2. Unmatched junction bases numbered 4, after V lost 6 bases and J lost 2 bases. The CDR3 length is 14 residues. From germline, CDR1 is MGHDK and CDR2 SYGVNS. The CDR3 sequence: CASRLAGNPYEQYF. The DNA of the CDR3 is TGTGCCAGCAGACTAGCGGGAAATCCCTACGAGCAGTACTTC.

CDR3 nucleotides: TGTGCCACCAGCAGAACAATACAGGGTACAGATACGCAGTATTTT. Protein sequence: CATSRTIQGTDTQYF. The genes are TRBV15 and TRBJ2-3; D perhaps matches TRBD1 (6 bases). In germline, CDR1 is LNHNV, CDR2 YYDKDF (reference sequence). V lost 2 bases, J lost 3 bases, and 12 bases lay in between. CDR3 length: 15 amino acids.

This clonotype has more than one count but fewer than ten. The chain carries TRBV5-1 and TRBJ2-1; 10 bases match TRBD2. With V trimmed by 0 bases and J by 9 bases, 9 bases remained unmatched. Germline V gives CDR1 SGHRS, CDR2 YFSETQ. This CDR3 has 16 residues. CDR3: CASSLETGAGGVEQFF. Written as DNA, the CDR3 is TGCGCCAGCAGCTTGGAGACGGGAGCGGGAGGGGTTGAGCAGTTCTTC.

The V gene is TRBV25-1, the J gene TRBJ1-5; 8 bases agree with TRBD1. This CDR3 region has 16 residues. V dropped 4 bases and J dropped 1; count of bases not matched to a gene: 6. In germline, CDR1 is MGHDK, CDR2 SYGVNS. In DNA form, the CDR3 reads TGTGCCAGCAGTGGGACAGGGAAGTCAAGCAATCAGCCCCAGCATTTT. Translating gives CASSGTGKSSNQPQHF.

The V gene is TRBV6-2 or TRBV6-3, the J gene TRBJ1-1; D uncertain. This CDR3 spans 12 amino acids. Trimming stripped 0 bases from V and 8 bases from J, with 7 bases between. Germline V gives CDR1 MNHEY, CDR2 SVGEGT. The CDR3: CASSYSVAEAFF. The CDR3 nucleotides are TGTGCCAGCAGTTACTCGGTGGCGGAAGCTTTCTTT.

The V and J genes are TRBV20-1 and TRBJ2-7; TRBD2 matches at 10 bases. The CDR3 runs 16 residues. Per germline, CDR1 DFQATT and CDR2 SNEGSKA (reference sequence). J lost 2 bases, V lost 0 bases, and 7 bases had no gene match. The DNA for the CDR3 is TGCAGTGCTAGAGATCGGGCTAGCGGGAGCCCCTACGAGCAGTACTTC. It translates to CSARDRASGSPYEQYF.

The rearrangement links TRBV6-1 to TRBJ1-2; a weak D match, TRBD1 (6 bases). This CDR3 has 14 amino acids. Trimming pared 6 bases from V and 0 bases from J, leaving 11 bases between. Germline V gene lookup returns CDR1 MNHNS and CDR2 SASEGT. Here the CDR3 DNA reads TGTGCCAGCAGGGAACAGGGACCTAACTATGGCTACACCTTC. This gives the protein CASREQGPNYGYTF.

The V and J genes are TRBV14 and TRBJ2-1; D possibly matches TRBD1 or TRBD2 (6 bases each). The V gene lost 5 bases and the J gene lost 3 bases, with 14 bases spanning the gap. The CDR3 has 15 residues. The germline CDR1 and CDR2 sequences are SGHDN and FVKESK. The CDR3 DNA sequence: TGTGCCAGCAGCTCGGGGGCTTTTATCTACAATGAGCAGTTCTTC. Its protein is CASSSGAFIYNEQFF.

This clonotype turned up a few times. The chain has TRBV7-2 and TRBJ2-2; D gene ambiguous. The CDR3 is 12 amino acids. V gave up 6 bases and J gave up 5 bases, with 7 bases separating them. Germline assignment: CDR1 SGHTA and CDR2 FQGNSA. The CDR3 spells CASRVLTGELFF. The CDR3 nucleotides read TGTGCCAGCAGGGTATTGACCGGGGAGCTGTTTTTT.

This chain links TRBV6-5 with TRBJ2-1; TRBD2 matches at 13 bases. V dropped 4 bases and J dropped 5; count of bases not matched to a gene: 8. The CDR3 contains 17 residues. The germline V gene has CDR1 MNHEY and CDR2 SVGAGI. CDR3 coding DNA: TGTGCCAGCAGTTCGGGACTAGCGGGATATCTCGACAATGAGCAGTTCTTC. Residues: CASSSGLAGYLDNEQFF.

This clonotype was detected ten times or more. This rearrangement joins TRBV29-1 to TRBJ2-1; D unclear. In germline, CDR1 is SQVTM, CDR2 ANQGSEA. V was clipped by 3 bases and J by 0 bases, with 9 bases between them. This CDR3 is 14 amino acids long. The DNA for the CDR3 is TGCAGCGTTGAGCCTTCTATCTCCTACAATGAGCAGTTCTTC. This translates into CSVEPSISYNEQFF.

V gene TRBV6-2 or TRBV6-3 combines with J gene TRBJ1-6, with D possibly being TRBD1 (5 bases). The V gene's germline CDR1 is MNHEY and CDR2 SVGEGT. V lost 0 bases, J lost 5 bases, and 11 bases lay in between. The length of the CDR3 is 16 residues. The CDR3 coding sequence is TGTGCCAGCAGTTACTCGGACACTCGGAATAATTCACCCCTCCACTTT. Translation gives CASSYSDTRNNSPLHF.

Comment on this clonotype: This clone may be a read error of a much larger clone one base away. J is TRBJ2-2 and V is TRBV4-2, with unresolved D. CDR1 and CDR2 from the germline V gene are LGHNA and YNFKEQ. This CDR3 has 15 amino acids. The CDR3 is CASSQVGSDTVELFF. In DNA, the CDR3 is TGTGCCAGCAGCCAAGTTGGGTCTGACACCGTGGAGCTGTTTTTT.

The J gene is TRBJ2-1, the V gene TRBV25-1, with 12 bases fitting TRBD2. Germline CDR1 and CDR2: MGHDK and SYGVNS. The CDR3 extends over 15 amino acids. V shed 8 bases, J shed 8 bases, and the junction held 10 bases outside the gene matches. CDR3 loop: CASCTSSGRGYEQFF. DNA for the CDR3: TGTGCCAGCTGTACGTCTAGCGGGAGGGGATATGAGCAGTTCTTC.

This clonotype was seen repeatedly, ten times or more. The rearrangement links TRBV5-1 to TRBJ2-5; the match to TRBD1 covers 7 bases. The V segment lost 4 bases and the J segment 0 bases; nucleotides outside the gene matches: 3. This CDR3 has 14 amino acids. Germline CDR1 reads SGHRS; CDR2 reads YFSETQ. CDR3 loop: CASSVTGNQETQYF. CDR3 bases: TGCGCCAGCAGCGTGACAGGGAACCAAGAGACCCAGTACTTC.

This clonotype came up a few times. Written as DNA, the CDR3 is TGCGCCAGCAGCGGGGGACTAGCGGGAGTAGGGGAGCTGTTTTTT. This gives the protein CASSGGLAGVGELFF. The V and J genes are TRBV5-1 and TRBJ2-2, with 14 bases fitting TRBD2. Germline-derived CDR1 and CDR2 are SGHRS and YFSETQ. V lost 4 bases to trimming and J lost 8 bases; unmatched junction nucleotides: 4. The CDR3 is made up of 15 amino acids.

The genes are TRBV7-9 and TRBJ1-3; D is possibly TRBD1 (5 bases). Germline V gene sequence: CDR1 SEHNR, CDR2 FQNEAQ (reference sequence). There are 14 residues in the CDR3. V was pared by 6 bases and J by 4 bases, with 13 bases between. CDR3 DNA sequence: TGTGCCAGCAGAAGACAGATCCCAGGAAACACCATATATTTT. Translating it yields CASRRQIPGNTIYF.

This clonotype occurred many times. J is TRBJ2-2 and V is TRBV6-1; TRBD2 might be the D (5 bases). Germline V gene sequence: CDR1 MNHNS, CDR2 SASEGT. The CDR3 extends over 13 amino acids. V lost 7 bases to trimming and J lost 9 bases, with 15 bases between them. CDR3 residues: CASTTWRMRELFF. The CDR3 nucleotides read TGTGCCAGCACTACATGGAGGATGAGGGAGCTGTTTTTT.

This sequence joins TRBV29-1 and TRBJ2-7; D is unclear. CDR1 is SQVTM, CDR2 ANQGSEA, per germline. V lost 4 bases to trimming and J lost 0 bases, with 10 bases between them. This CDR3 is built from 13 residues. CDR3 in DNA: TGCAGCGTTGGAGTCCTCAGCTCCTACGAGCAGTACGTC. It yields the protein CSVGVLSSYEQYV.

This sequence joins TRBV7-9 and TRBJ1-5; perhaps TRBD1 as D (6 bases). CDR1 is SEHNR, CDR2 FQNEAQ, per germline (reference sequence). The CDR3 sequence is 14 residues long. The V gene lost 5 bases and the J gene lost 7 bases, with 15 bases spanning the gap. The CDR3 coding sequence is TGTGCCAGCAGCCCAGGACAGCCGGGACAGCCCCAGCATTTT. Amino acids: CASSPGQPGQPQHF.

This clonotype was seen only a few times. V and J are TRBV7-9 and TRBJ1-1, with TRBD1 identical over 7 bases. The V segment lost 1 base and the J segment 8 bases; nucleotides outside the gene matches: 1. The CDR3 sequence is 12 residues long. Germline assignment: CDR1 SEHNR and CDR2 FQNEAQ (reference sequence). Here the CDR3 reads CASSLEDREAFF. CDR3 DNA sequence: TGTGCCAGCAGCTTAGAGGACAGGGAAGCTTTCTTT.

This clonotype appeared a few times. This chain joins TRBV15 and TRBJ2-1; 9 nucleotides align to TRBD2. V was pared by 0 bases and J by 7 bases, with 10 bases of the junction left unmatched. Germline V gene data show CDR1 as LNHNV and CDR2 as YYDKDF (reference sequence). This CDR3 region has 17 residues. The CDR3 here is CATSRDWNSGSRNEQFF. The CDR3 DNA sequence: TGTGCCACCAGCAGAGATTGGAATAGCGGGAGTAGAAATGAGCAGTTCTTC.

This clonotype turned up a few times. The rearrangement joins TRBV20-1 to TRBJ1-1, with TRBD1 as a possible D gene (5 bases). This CDR3 comprises 14 residues. Germline V gives CDR1 DFQATT, CDR2 SNEGSKA (reference sequence). Trimming cost V 4 bases and J 5 bases, with 17 bases left between them. The CDR3 here is CSAIAGEGLTEAFF. DNA of the CDR3: TGCAGTGCTATCGCGGGGGAGGGGCTTACTGAAGCTTTCTTT.

This clonotype was recorded a few times. V is TRBV29-1 and J is TRBJ2-1, with 14 bases that match TRBD2. The CDR3 is 17 residues long. The germline CDR1 and CDR2 sequences are SQVTM and ANQGSEA. Trimming removed 6 bases from V and 2 bases from J; junction bases left unmatched: 9. CDR3: CSVTGTSGRGTYNEQFF. DNA of the CDR3: TGCAGCGTCACCGGGACTAGCGGGAGAGGTACCTACAATGAGCAGTTCTTC.

There are a few counts of this clonotype. This chain uses TRBV6-1 with TRBJ1-2; the D is unclear. This CDR3 is built from 16 residues. Germline loops: CDR1 MNHNS, CDR2 SASEGT. V was cut by 0 bases and J by 0 bases, with 11 bases left in between. For the CDR3, the DNA is TGTGCCAGCAGTGAAGCGGGAAGGGTCCCTAACTATGGCTACACCTTC. It is translated as CASSEAGRVPNYGYTF.

This clonotype was seen ten or more times. The CDR3 is CASSYGETQYF. CDR3 nucleotide sequence: TGTGCCAGCAGTTACGGGGAGACCCAGTACTTC. The V and J genes are TRBV6-5 and TRBJ2-5, with D unresolved. The CDR3 runs to 11 residues. Trimming took 2 bases from V and 5 from J, leaving 3 bases between them. Germline values: CDR1 MNHEY, CDR2 SVGAGI.

At least ten counts were recorded for this clonotype. The chain uses TRBV12-3 or TRBV12-4 and TRBJ1-4; no clear D. The CDR3 contains 14 residues. V was shortened by 0 bases and J by 7 bases, with 9 bases between the two germline ends. CDR3 protein: CASSLAAVSEKLFF. The DNA of the CDR3 is TGTGCCAGCAGTTTAGCCGCGGTCAGTGAAAAACTGTTTTTT.

Only a few counts were recorded for this clonotype. The rearrangement links TRBV5-1 to TRBJ2-1; D is perhaps TRBD1 (6 bases). V lost 6 bases and J lost 9, with 13 bases in between. The CDR3 loop spans 12 amino acids. Germline V gene data show CDR1 as SGHRS and CDR2 as YFSETQ. In DNA, the CDR3 is TGCGCCAGCACAGAAGGGGGTGGTGAGCAGTTCTTC. Amino acid sequence: CASTEGGGEQFF.

This chain uses TRBV11-2 with TRBJ2-1, with D perhaps TRBD2 (7 bases). This CDR3 contains 16 residues. V dropped 1 base and J dropped 4 bases, with 14 bases sitting between them. Germline lookup yields CDR1 SGHAT and CDR2 FQNNGV. CDR3 in amino acids: CASSLVGGASYNEQFF. In DNA form, the CDR3 reads TGTGCCAGCAGCTTAGTTGGGGGGGCGTCTTACAATGAGCAGTTCTTC.

This clonotype was observed a few times. The chain is built from TRBV4-2 and TRBJ2-2; TRBD2 might be the D (7 bases). V was trimmed by 0 bases and J by 7 bases, leaving 15 bases between them. The CDR3 runs 16 residues. Germline assignment: CDR1 LGHNA and CDR2 YNFKEQ. The CDR3 bases are TGTGCCAGCAGCCAAGATGGGGGGGGCTCTGGCGGGGAGCTGTTTTTT. Protein sequence: CASSQDGGGSGGELFF.

This clonotype was observed many times. This sequence joins TRBV27 and TRBJ2-1, with 12 bases lining up with TRBD2. The CDR3 totals 12 residues. The V gene's germline CDR1 is MNHEY and CDR2 SMNVEV (reference sequence). Trimming removed 7 bases from V and 9 bases from J; junction bases left unmatched: 1. The CDR3 is CASKTSGSEQFF. The CDR3 nucleotides read TGTGCCAGCAAGACTAGCGGGAGTGAGCAGTTCTTC.

This sequence joins TRBV12-5 and TRBJ1-1, with no clear D. The V end lost 6 bases, the J end lost 6 bases, and 14 bases lay between the germline ends. CDR1 LGHNT and CDR2 FRNRAP come from the germline V gene. CDR3 length: 13 residues. The CDR3 loop is CASGPPGFAEAFF. Here the CDR3 DNA reads TGTGCTAGTGGCCCCCCGGGTTTCGCTGAAGCTTTCTTT.